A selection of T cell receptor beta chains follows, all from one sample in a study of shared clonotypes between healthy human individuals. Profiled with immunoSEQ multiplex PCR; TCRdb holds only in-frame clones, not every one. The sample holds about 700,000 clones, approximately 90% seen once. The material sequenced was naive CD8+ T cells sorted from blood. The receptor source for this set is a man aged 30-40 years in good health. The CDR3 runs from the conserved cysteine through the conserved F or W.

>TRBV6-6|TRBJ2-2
CASSYAVWGELFF
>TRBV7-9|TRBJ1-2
CASSFLHDNYGYTF
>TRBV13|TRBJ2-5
CASSQRDWETQYF
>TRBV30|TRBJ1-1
CAWNPGVTNTEAFF
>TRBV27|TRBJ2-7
CASRLPGAHEQYF
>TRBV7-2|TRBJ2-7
CASSLPRVAGNYEQYF
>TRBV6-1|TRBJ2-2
CARREGLAFNTGELFF
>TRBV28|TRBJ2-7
CASTYLLLSYEQYF
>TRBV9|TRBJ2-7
CASSVEQGTSGLYEQYF
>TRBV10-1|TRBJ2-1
CASSPTSDSYNEQFF
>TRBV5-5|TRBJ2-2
CASSGLTRKKNTGELFF
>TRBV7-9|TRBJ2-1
CASSHRDFSYNEQFF
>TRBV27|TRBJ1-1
CASSLRGRPEAFF
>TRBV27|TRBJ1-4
CASSPLGHLGGEKLFF
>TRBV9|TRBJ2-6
CASSVVGLGANVLTF
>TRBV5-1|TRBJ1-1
CASSLASTVLNTEAFF
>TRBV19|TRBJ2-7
CASSIGGTYEQYF
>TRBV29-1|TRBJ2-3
CSVEGGGSTDTQYF
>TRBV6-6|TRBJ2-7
CASSYSAGTGAYEQYF
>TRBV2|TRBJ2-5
CASSPTRQTPGTQYF
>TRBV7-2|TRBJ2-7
CASSLDSTGDSYEQYF
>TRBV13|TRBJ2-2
CASSLGGTGLAGSDGELFF
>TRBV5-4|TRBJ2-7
CASSLSEKTYEQYF
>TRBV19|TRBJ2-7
CASSISVGDSSYEQYF
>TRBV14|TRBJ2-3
CASSQTSGSTDTQYF
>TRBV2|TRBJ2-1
CASNKRGRAGNEQFF
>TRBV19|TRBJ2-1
CASSMLPPQVTHNEQFF
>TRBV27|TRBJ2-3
CASSLIPASGTTDTQYF
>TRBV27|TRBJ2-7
CASSLGLVAYEQYF
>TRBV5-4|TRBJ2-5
CASSLVTAAPETQYF
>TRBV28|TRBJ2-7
CASRTYRGAGGQAYEQYF
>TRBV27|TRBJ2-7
CASSLLGLSSYEQYF
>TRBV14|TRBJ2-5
CASSQGEGASEETQYF
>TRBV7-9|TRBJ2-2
CASSLVVEELFF
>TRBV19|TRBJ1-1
CASSNPSNTEAFF
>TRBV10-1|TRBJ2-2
CASSERKGTTGELFF
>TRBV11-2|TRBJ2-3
CASSLVRTGASTDTQYF
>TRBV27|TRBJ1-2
CASSSQARDPYGYTF
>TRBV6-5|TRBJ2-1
CASSYGGDNEQFF
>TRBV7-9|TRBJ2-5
CASSNRLSSGRSRETQYF
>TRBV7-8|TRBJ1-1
CASSYSQGTTEAFF
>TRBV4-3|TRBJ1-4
CASSPGRGLGEKLFF
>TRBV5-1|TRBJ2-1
CASSSNLSGRDNEQFF
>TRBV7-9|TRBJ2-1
CASSTSDRGPYNEQFF
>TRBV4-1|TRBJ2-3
CASSPIGQGASDTQYF
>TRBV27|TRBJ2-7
CASSFVREGTYEQYF
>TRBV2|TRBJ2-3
CASSGHWGTSGSTDTQYF
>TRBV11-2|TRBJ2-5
CASSFLTETQYF